The entry below describes one T cell receptor beta chain. These data come from a study of Ad26.COV2.S vaccination and SARS-CoV-2 variants. Treatment of the sample: some 19 received Ad26.COV2.S at low or high dose, single or two shots; a few received placebo; per-sample allocation not given. Samples came from day 63 after the first vaccine or placebo injection. The germline CDR1 and CDR2 sequences are SGHAT and FQNNGV. The V end was cut by 2 bases, the J end by 10 bases, with 16 bases between. This CDR3 region has 14 residues. Profiling relied on immunoSEQ multiplex PCR, and the TCRdb table lists in-frame clones only, not all of them. This sample has about 370,000 clones; around 89% occur once, and the top ten carry around 1.8%.

The source of this sequence is a person aged 18-65 years who received the Ad26.COV2.S COVID-19 vaccine or a placebo. This material consisted of peripheral blood, taken in a trial of Ad26.COV2.S vaccine versus placebo. V and J are TRBV11-2 and TRBJ2-3, with unresolved D. For the CDR3, the DNA is TGTGCCAGCAGCTTACGAGCCCCTTCCTCCTCGCAGTATTTT. This codes for CASSLRAPSSSQYF.